This is a list of T cell receptor beta chains from one sample in a study of T cell changes during pregnancy in multiple sclerosis. Sequencing was performed with immunoSEQ multiplex PCR; in TCRdb, only in-frame clones are kept and a portion is missing. The sample lists over 55,000 clones; 93% were seen once. The material sequenced was peripheral blood, taken after pregnancy. These receptors came from a female donor with multiple sclerosis, enrolled in a pregnancy study. CDR3s include the opening cysteine and the closing phenylalanine or tryptophan. A D gene is named only where the DNA matches it firmly. The size entry is marked missing in some rows and otherwise reads once, few, many or a size class.

>-|-|TRBJ2-2|TRBV27
TGTGCCAGCAGTTTTATATCTGACAGGAACACCGGGGAGCTGTTTTTT
CASSFISDRNTGELFF
>-|once|TRBJ1-4|TRBV21-1
TGTGCCAGCAGCAACCCGGACAGGTTCGCAACTAATGAAAAACTGTTTTTT
CASSNPDRFATNEKLFF
>TRBD2|-|TRBJ2-7|TRBV5-4
TGTGCCAGCAGTACCGGCCGGACTAGCGGGAGTTACGAGCAGTACTTC
CASSTGRTSGSYEQYF
>-|-|TRBJ2-1|TRBV27
TGTGCCAGCAGTCAAACAGGGTCCTACAATGAGCAGTTCTTC
CASSQTGSYNEQFF
>-|-|TRBJ2-7|TRBV4-1
TGCGCCAGCAGCCAAGAGACGGCGGCACTTTACGAGCAGTACTTC
CASSQETAALYEQYF
>TRBD1|-|TRBJ2-3|TRBV25-1
TGTGCCAGCAGTGATGACAGGGGATTCACAGATACGCAGTATTTT
CASSDDRGFTDTQYF
>TRBD2|-|TRBJ2-6|TRBV7-2
TGTGCCAGCAGCCGACGGGAGGGCCAGCCCGGGGCCAACGTCCTGACTTTC
CASSRREGQPGANVLTF
>-|-|TRBJ2-5|TRBV7-2
TGTGCCAGCAGCTTACACCTAAGACAGTCCCAAGAGACCCAGTACTTC
CASSLHLRQSQETQYF
>-|once|TRBJ2-7|TRBV7-2
TGTGCCAGCAGCTTACCCGGGGGCTACGAGCAGTACTTC
CASSLPGGYEQYF
>-|-|TRBJ2-7|TRBV7-9
TGTGCCAGCAGCCAGGGTTCAGCCTCCTACGAGCAGTACTTC
CASSQGSASYEQYF
>-|-|TRBJ1-5|TRBV4-1
TGCGCCAGCAGCCAAGATCCCGGACATAGCAATCAGCCCCAGCATTTT
CASSQDPGHSNQPQHF
>TRBD2|-|TRBJ2-7|TRBV10-3
TGTGCCATCAGTGCGGGGCTAGCGGACGAGCAGTACTTC
CAISAGLADEQYF
>TRBD2|-|TRBJ2-7|TRBV5-4
TGTGCCAGCAGCTTGAGGCCTAGCGGGACCTCCTACGAGCAGTACTTC
CASSLRPSGTSYEQYF
>-|-|TRBJ2-7|TRBV9
TGTGCCAGCAGCGAAGCAGGGCGGCCCTACGAGCAGTACTTC
CASSEAGRPYEQYF
>TRBD2|-|TRBJ2-1|TRBV2
TGTGCCAGCAGGATGACTAGCGGGATTGGGGTTGAGCAGTTCTTC
CASRMTSGIGVEQFF
>TRBD2|once|TRBJ2-1|TRBV2
TGTGCCAGCAGTGAAACTGCGACTAGCGGGAGTCACAATGAGCAGTTCTTC
CASSETATSGSHNEQFF
>-|-|TRBJ2-7|TRBV11-2
TGTGCCAGCAGCCCACGGGGGGCCCCCTGGGAGCAGTACTTC
CASSPRGAPWEQYF
>-|-|TRBJ1-1|TRBV25-1
TGTGCCAGCAGCCTCGACGGGAATGAAGCTTTCTTT
CASSLDGNEAFF
>-|-|TRBJ2-3|TRBV25-1
TGTGCCAGCAGCAACCAACAGATTGGCACAGATACGCAGTATTTT
CASSNQQIGTDTQYF
>-|once|TRBJ2-1|TRBV19
TGTGCCAGTAGTATAGTCTACACTGTGGGGGAGGACAATGAGCAGTTCTTC
CASSIVYTVGEDNEQFF
>-|-|TRBJ2-2|TRBV6-4
TGTGCCAGCAGTAAAGAGAGCACCGGGGAGCTGTTTTTT
CASSKESTGELFF
>-|-|TRBJ1-2|TRBV19
TGTGCCAGTAGTCCAAGACCAAAAGGGGACTATGGCTACACCTTC
CASSPRPKGDYGYTF
>TRBD2|-|TRBJ2-1|TRBV2
TGTGCCAGCAGGGACTACGACCTAGCGGGAGGGCCCAATGAGCAGTTCTTC
CASRDYDLAGGPNEQFF
>TRBD1|-|TRBJ2-7|TRBV12-5
TGTGCTAGTGGCCGATTAACAGGGGGCTTTAACGAGCAGTACTTC
CASGRLTGGFNEQYF
>TRBD1|-|TRBJ1-2|TRBV4-3
TGCGCCAGCAGCCAAGGACAGGGTGCGGCGCGTCTTGGGGGCTACACCTTC
CASSQGQGAARLGGYTF
>-|once|TRBJ2-1|TRBV4-3
TGCGCCAGCAGCCATGTCCAGTTGGGGGGAGTCTCCTACAATGAGCAGTTCTTC
CASSHVQLGGVSYNEQFF
>TRBD2|-|TRBJ2-1|TRBV7-6
TGTGCCAGCAGCTCAACGCCCGGGACTAGCGGGAGGGGCTCCTACAATGAGCAGTTCTTC
CASSSTPGTSGRGSYNEQFF
>TRBD2|-|TRBJ2-3|TRBV7-9
TGTGCCAGCAGCCCAGAAAGACTAGCGGGAGGCACAGATACGCAGTATTTT
CASSPERLAGGTDTQYF